What follows are 11 T cell receptor beta chains derived from one specimen sequenced in a study of OX40 agonist ivuxolimab in advanced cancers. Libraries were made using the immunoSEQ multiplex PCR assay. TCRdb retrieved this table from immuneACCESS and kept in-frame rearrangements only. Not all clones are present; in checked studies, unresolved V genes account for under half, and no reason is known for the remainder. A total of about 58,000 clones appear in this sample, 75% to 90% of them only once. The ten largest clonotypes hold under 4% of the sample. The source was CD4+ or CD8+ T cells sorted from blood, collected in a trial of the OX40 agonist ivuxolimab. The receptors derive from an adult with an advanced solid tumor such as melanoma, head and neck, liver or kidney cancer.

V is TRBV6-5 and J is TRBJ2-5, with 8 bases identical to TRBD1. Losses at the gene ends were 7 bases for V and 7 bases for J; bases not matched to a gene: 11. The CDR3 runs to 14 residues. CDR1 and CDR2 from the germline V gene are MNHEY and SVGAGI. CDR3 residues: CASKGTGTFGTQYF. CDR3 nucleotides: TGTGCCAGCAAGGGGACAGGAACCTTCGGGACCCAGTACTTC.

In nucleotides, the CDR3 is TGTGCCAGCTCGAAAGTGGCCGGGAGTCGGGACACTGAAGCTTTCTTT. Residues: CASSKVAGSRDTEAFF. The J gene is TRBJ1-1, the V gene TRBV18; unclear D gene. Trimming removed 6 bases from V and 3 bases from J, with 20 bases in between. Germline values: CDR1 KGHSH, CDR2 LQKENI. The CDR3 contains 16 residues.

The J gene is TRBJ2-1, the V gene TRBV9, with TRBD2 matching over 8 bases. The CDR3 runs 15 residues. Germline trimming cut 0 bases from V and 3 bases from J; bases unmatched to any gene: 2. Germline V gene lookup returns CDR1 SGDLS and CDR2 YYNGEE. CDR3 DNA: TGTGCCAGCAGCGTAGAACTAGCGGACTACAATGAGCAGTTCTTC. This translates into CASSVELADYNEQFF.

The CDR3 here is CASSQVGEKLFF. In nucleotides, the CDR3 is TGTGCCAGCAGCCAGGTTGGGGAAAAACTGTTTTTT. This sequence joins TRBV28 and TRBJ1-4; D not resolved. This CDR3 is built from 12 residues. CDR1 MDHEN and CDR2 SYDVKM come from the germline V gene. V lost 6 bases to trimming and J lost 8 bases, with 10 bases between them.

The chain links TRBV5-1 to TRBJ1-2; 7 bases map to TRBD1. Per germline, CDR1 SGHRS and CDR2 YFSETQ. The CDR3 loop spans 17 amino acids. After removal of 2 bases from V and 5 bases from J, the junction contained 15 bases not matched to a gene. The CDR3 DNA reads as TGCGCCAGCAGCTTCGGGGACCGGGACAGTGGCTCATATGGCTACACCTTC. This encodes CASSFGDRDSGSYGYTF.

The gene calls are TRBV6-5 and TRBJ1-3, with 8 bases matching TRBD1. The ends lost 5 bases at V and 3 bases at J; junction bases unmatched: 6. Germline loops: CDR1 MNHEY, CDR2 SVGAGI. This CDR3 contains 15 residues. The CDR3 nucleotides read TGTGCCAGCAGTCGGGCAGGGGGCGTTGGAAACACCATATATTTT. This sequence encodes CASSRAGGVGNTIYF.

This chain joins TRBV2 and TRBJ2-5; 7 bases match TRBD1. In germline, CDR1 is SNHLY, CDR2 FYNNEI. The CDR3 spans 13 residues. Trimming cost V 8 bases and J 6 bases; bases outside gene matches: 9. The CDR3: CASGRDSEKTQYF. CDR3 bases: TGTGCCAGCGGACGGGACAGCGAAAAGACCCAGTACTTC.

This rearrangement joins TRBV18 to TRBJ1-2; D possibly corresponds to TRBD1 (5 bases). The length of the CDR3 is 15 residues. V was cut by 3 bases and J by 8 bases, with 19 bases left in between. Germline V lookup: CDR1 KGHSH, CDR2 LQKENI. The CDR3 here is CASSPEQDGVNGYTF. As DNA, the CDR3 is TGTGCCAGCTCACCGGAACAGGACGGGGTCAACGGCTACACCTTC.

The V gene is TRBV4-2, the J gene TRBJ2-1; D is ambiguous. Germline CDR1 reads LGHNA; CDR2 reads YNFKEQ. V lost 1 base to trimming and J lost 0 bases, with 7 bases between them. The CDR3 is made up of 15 amino acids. CDR3 residues: CASSQAEVSYNEQFF. The CDR3 DNA sequence: TGTGCCAGCAGCCAAGCCGAGGTCTCCTACAATGAGCAGTTCTTC.

The chain is built from TRBV2 and TRBJ1-5, with 7 bases that match TRBD1. Unmatched junction bases numbered 18, after V lost 5 bases and J lost 11 bases. The germline CDR1 and CDR2 sequences are SNHLY and FYNNEI. This CDR3 is built from 16 residues. Here the CDR3 DNA reads TGTGCCAGCAGTAATTCGGCAGGGGGGTTGGCTGTGGCCCAGCATTTT. Its protein is CASSNSAGGLAVAQHF.

The rearrangement links TRBV30 to TRBJ2-5, with 7 bases aligning to TRBD1. CDR1 is GTSNPN, CDR2 SVGIG, per germline (reference sequence). The CDR3 has 13 amino acids. CDR3 DNA sequence: TGTGCGTCTAGGGACACAGGGGTGGAGACCCAGTACTTC. It is translated as CASRDTGVETQYF. Complete variable domain (other parts from reference TRBV30 and TRBJ2-5): SQTIHQWPATLVQPVGSPLSLECTVEGTSNPNLYWYRQAAGRGLQLLFYSVGIGQISSEVPQNLSASRPQDRQFILSSKKLLLSDSGFYLCASRDTGVETQYFGPGTRLLVL.